This entry lists 2 T cell receptor beta chains sequenced from one sample in a study of control samples from healthy donors and cancer patients. Sequencing used immunoSEQ multiplex PCR; TCRdb keeps in-frame clones, though not all of them. The sample shows around 95,000 clones, about 90% of them seen only once. The sample was blood. All receptors derive from a woman in her forties or fifties in good health.

The chain carries TRBV27 and TRBJ1-4; 7 bases line up with TRBD1. Trimming cost V 5 bases and J 1 base; bases outside gene matches: 4. The germline V gene has CDR1 MNHEY and CDR2 SMNVEV (reference sequence). The CDR3 runs to 15 residues. The CDR3 here is CASSLNRGTNEKLFF. The DNA for the CDR3 is TGTGCCAGCAGTCTCAACAGGGGAACTAATGAAAAACTGTTTTTT. The whole variable domain, filled in from reference TRBV27 and TRBJ1-4, reads EAQVTQNPRYLITVTGKKLTVTCSQNMNHEYMSWYRQDPGLGLRQIYYSMNVEVTDKGDVPEGYKVSRKEKRNFPLILESPSPNQTSLYFCASSLNRGTNEKLFFGSGTQLSVL.

The chain couples TRBV18 to TRBJ2-2, with D possibly called TRBD1 or TRBD2 (5 bases each). Looked up from germline, CDR1 is KGHSH and CDR2 is LQKENI. The CDR3 covers 17 residues. V shed 4 bases and J shed 3 bases, with 18 bases lying between them. The CDR3 DNA reads as TGTGCCAGCTCACATCTGCAGGGTAGCGCGGACACCGGGGAGCTGTTTTTT. Protein product: CASSHLQGSADTGELFF.